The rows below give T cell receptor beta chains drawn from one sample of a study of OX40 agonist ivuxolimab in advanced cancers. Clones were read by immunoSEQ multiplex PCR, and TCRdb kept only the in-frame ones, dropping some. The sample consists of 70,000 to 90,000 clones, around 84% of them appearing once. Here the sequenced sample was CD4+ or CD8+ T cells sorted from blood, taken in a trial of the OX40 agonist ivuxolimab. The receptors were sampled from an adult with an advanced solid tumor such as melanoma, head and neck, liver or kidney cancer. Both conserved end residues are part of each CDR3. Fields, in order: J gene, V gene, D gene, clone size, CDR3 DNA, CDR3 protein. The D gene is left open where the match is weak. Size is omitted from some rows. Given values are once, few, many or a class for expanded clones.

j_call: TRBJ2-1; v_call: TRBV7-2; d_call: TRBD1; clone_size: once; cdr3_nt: TGTGCCAGCAGCTTAAATCGTGGGACAGGGGGCTGGGATGAGCAGTTCTTC; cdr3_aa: CASSLNRGTGGWDEQFF
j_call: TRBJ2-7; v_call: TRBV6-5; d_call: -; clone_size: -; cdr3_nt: TGTGCCAGCAGCTCAGGGGCACTACCTACCTACGAGCAGTACTTC; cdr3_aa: CASSSGALPTYEQYF
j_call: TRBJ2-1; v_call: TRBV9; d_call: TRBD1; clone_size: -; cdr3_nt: TGTGCCAGCAGCGTAACGACGACGACAGGGACAAATGAGCAGTTCTTC; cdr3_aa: CASSVTTTTGTNEQFF
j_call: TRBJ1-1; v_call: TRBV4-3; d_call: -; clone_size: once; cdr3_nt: TGCGCCAGCAGCCAGCGGACAGCCTCGAACACTGAAGCTTTCTTT; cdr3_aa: CASSQRTASNTEAFF
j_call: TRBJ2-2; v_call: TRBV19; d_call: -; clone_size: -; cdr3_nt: TGTGCCAGTAGTATTCCCCACGGGGAGCTGTTTTTT; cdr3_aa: CASSIPHGELFF
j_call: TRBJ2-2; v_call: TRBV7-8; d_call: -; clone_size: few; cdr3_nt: TGTGCCAGCAGCTTATTCAGGGGCCCGAACACCGGGGAGCTGTTTTTT; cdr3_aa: CASSLFRGPNTGELFF
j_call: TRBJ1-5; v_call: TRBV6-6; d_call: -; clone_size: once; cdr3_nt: TGTGCCAGCAGTCCCGGGAGGGGAGGGAATCAGCCCCAGCATTTT; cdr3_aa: CASSPGRGGNQPQHF
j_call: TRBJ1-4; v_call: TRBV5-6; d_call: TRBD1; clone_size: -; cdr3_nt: TGTGCCAGCAGCTGGACAGGGGGCGGGCGGGATGAAAAACTGTTTTTT; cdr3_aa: CASSWTGGGRDEKLFF
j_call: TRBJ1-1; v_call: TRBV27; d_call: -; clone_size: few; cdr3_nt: TGTGCCAGCAGTTTATCTACAGGGTTGAGGACTGAAGCTTTCTTT; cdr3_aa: CASSLSTGLRTEAFF
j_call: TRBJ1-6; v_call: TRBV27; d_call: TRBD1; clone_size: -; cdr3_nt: TGTGCCAGCAGTTTAGGGGACAGAAATAATTCACCCCTCCACTTT; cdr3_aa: CASSLGDRNNSPLHF
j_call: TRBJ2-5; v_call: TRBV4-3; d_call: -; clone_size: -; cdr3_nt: TGCGCCAGCAGCCCGAGCCCCTGGGGGACCCAGTACTTC; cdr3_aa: CASSPSPWGTQYF
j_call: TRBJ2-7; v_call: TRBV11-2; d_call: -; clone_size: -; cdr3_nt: TGTGCCAGCAGCGTATCCTACGAGCAGTACTTC; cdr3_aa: CASSVSYEQYF
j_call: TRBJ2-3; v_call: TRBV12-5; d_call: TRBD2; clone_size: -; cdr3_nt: TGTGCTAGTGGCCCCGGGCTAGCGGGGGCCCCAGATACGCAGTATTTT; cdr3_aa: CASGPGLAGAPDTQYF
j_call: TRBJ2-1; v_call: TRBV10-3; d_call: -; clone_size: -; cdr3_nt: TGTGCCATCAGTGAGTCGGGGGGCAATGAGCAGTTCTTC; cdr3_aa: CAISESGGNEQFF
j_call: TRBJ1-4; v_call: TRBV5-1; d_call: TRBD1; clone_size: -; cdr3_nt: TGCGCCAGCACCCTAGGACAGGGCCACCTTGGAACTAATGAAAAACTGTTTTTT; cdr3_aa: CASTLGQGHLGTNEKLFF
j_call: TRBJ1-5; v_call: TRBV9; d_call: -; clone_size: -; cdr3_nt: TGTGCCAGCAGCGTAAGGGGTGATCAGCCCCAGCATTTT; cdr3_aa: CASSVRGDQPQHF
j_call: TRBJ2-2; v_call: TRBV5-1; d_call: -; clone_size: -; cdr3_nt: TGCGCCAGCAGCCCAGGGACGAACGGAGGGACCGGGGAGCTGTTTTTT; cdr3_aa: CASSPGTNGGTGELFF
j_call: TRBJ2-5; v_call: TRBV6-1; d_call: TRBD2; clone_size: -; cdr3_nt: TGTGCCAGCAGTGTCGGGACTAGCCAAGAGACCCAGTACTTC; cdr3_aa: CASSVGTSQETQYF
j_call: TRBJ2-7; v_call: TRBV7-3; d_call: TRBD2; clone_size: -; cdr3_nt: TGTGCCAGCAGCCCCACCCCAGGACTAGCGGGGGAAACCTCCTACGAGCAGTACTTC; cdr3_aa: CASSPTPGLAGETSYEQYF
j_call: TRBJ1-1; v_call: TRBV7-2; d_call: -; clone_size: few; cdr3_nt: TGTGCCAGCAGCTTAGGGGGGACCGATTATGCTGAAGCTTTCTTT; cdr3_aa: CASSLGGTDYAEAFF
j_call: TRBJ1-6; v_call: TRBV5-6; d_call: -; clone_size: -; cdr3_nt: TGTGCCAGCAGCCTCGGACACGGTGGTGCACCCCTCCACTTT; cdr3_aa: CASSLGHGGAPLHF
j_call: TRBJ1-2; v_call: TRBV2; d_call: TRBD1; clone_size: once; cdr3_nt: TGTGCCACCCGGCCTGGGACAGGGTATGGCTACACCTTC; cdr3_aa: CATRPGTGYGYTF
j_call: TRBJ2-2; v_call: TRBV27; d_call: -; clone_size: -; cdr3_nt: TGTGCCAGCAGTTTATTTTCGGGGCCTCTGAACACCGGGGAGCTGTTTTTT; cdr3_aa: CASSLFSGPLNTGELFF
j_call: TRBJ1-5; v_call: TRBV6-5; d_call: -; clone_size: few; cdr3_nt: TGTGCCAGCAGTTACAGGGAGAATCAGCCCCAGCATTTT; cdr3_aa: CASSYRENQPQHF
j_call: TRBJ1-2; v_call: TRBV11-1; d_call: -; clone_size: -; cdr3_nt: TGTGCCAGCAGCCACCCGGACAGCTATGGCTACACCTTC; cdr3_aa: CASSHPDSYGYTF
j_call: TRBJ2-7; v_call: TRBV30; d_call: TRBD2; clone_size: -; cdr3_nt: TGTGCCTGGACACTAGCGGGAGAGCAGTACTTC; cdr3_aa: CAWTLAGEQYF
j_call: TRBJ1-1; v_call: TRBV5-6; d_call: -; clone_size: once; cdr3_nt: TGTGCCAGCAGCACACAGGGTTCCACTGAAGCTTTCTTT; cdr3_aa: CASSTQGSTEAFF
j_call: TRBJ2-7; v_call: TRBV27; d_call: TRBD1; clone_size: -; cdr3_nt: TGTGCCAGCAAGGAACAGGGGGCCGAGCAGTACTTC; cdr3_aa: CASKEQGAEQYF
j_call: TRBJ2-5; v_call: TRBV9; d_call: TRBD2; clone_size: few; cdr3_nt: TGTGCCAGCAGCGTAGGAGCGGGAATGCAAGAGACCCAGTACTTC; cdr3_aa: CASSVGAGMQETQYF
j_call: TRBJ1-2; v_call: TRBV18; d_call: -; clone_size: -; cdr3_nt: TGTGCCAGCTCACCCTCGACAGACTATGGCTACACCTTC; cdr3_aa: CASSPSTDYGYTF
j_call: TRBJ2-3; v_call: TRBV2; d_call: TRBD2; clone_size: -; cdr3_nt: TGTGCCAGCAGTCCAGGACTAGCGGGAGAATTGGATACGCAGTATTTT; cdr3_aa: CASSPGLAGELDTQYF
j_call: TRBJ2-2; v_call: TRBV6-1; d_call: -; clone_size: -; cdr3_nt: TGTGCCAGCAGTGACAGGGCGAGGACCGGGGAGCTGTTTTTT; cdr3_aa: CASSDRARTGELFF
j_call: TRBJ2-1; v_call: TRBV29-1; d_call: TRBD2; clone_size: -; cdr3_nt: TGCAGCGTTGGCAACCCGGGACTAGCGTTATACAATGAGCAGTTCTTC; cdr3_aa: CSVGNPGLALYNEQFF
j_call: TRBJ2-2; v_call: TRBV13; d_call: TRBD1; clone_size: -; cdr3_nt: TGTGCCAGCAGCATAGACAGGGTAACCGGGGAGCTGTTTTTT; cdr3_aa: CASSIDRVTGELFF
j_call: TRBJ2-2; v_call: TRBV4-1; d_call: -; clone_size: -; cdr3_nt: TGCGCCAGCAGCCAAGATACTAGCGGGACAGGGGTCACCGGGGAGCTGTTTTTT; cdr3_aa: CASSQDTSGTGVTGELFF
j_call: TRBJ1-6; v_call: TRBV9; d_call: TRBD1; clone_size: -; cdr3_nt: TGTGCCAGCAGCGTTGCCGGGACAGGGTATTCACCCCTCCACTTT; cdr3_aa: CASSVAGTGYSPLHF
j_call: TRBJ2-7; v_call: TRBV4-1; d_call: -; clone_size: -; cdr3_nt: TGCGCCAGCAGCCACACTCCCTCCTACGAGCAGTACTTC; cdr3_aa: CASSHTPSYEQYF
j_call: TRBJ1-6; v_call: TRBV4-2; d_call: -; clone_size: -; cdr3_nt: TGTGCCAGCAGCCGAGACCGGGACGGGGATTCACCCCTCCACTTT; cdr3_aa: CASSRDRDGDSPLHF